This T cell receptor beta chain was recorded in a study of response to subunit inactivated influenza vaccine. General study findings and limits: Authors suggested few new T cells are recruited by each seasonal influenza vaccination.

This CDR3 has 14 amino acids. CDR1 MDHEN and CDR2 SYDVKM come from the germline V gene. V lost 6 bases and J 7 bases, leaving 19 bases between the germline ends. TCRdb re-analysed the RT-PCR reads in MiXCR, keeping a single row per CDR3 protein. The data contain almost 600,000 distinct CDR3 sequences, 11% to 15% of them singletons. A note on this clonotype: Its specificity is unknown.

The source was PBMCs from blood, collected about 13 days after vaccination. This chain connects TRBV28 to TRBJ2-7, with D tentatively TRBD1 or TRBD2 (5 bases each). The TCR originated in a man aged 50-59 years who received an inactivated influenza vaccine. The CDR3 loop reads CASRRGTHAGEQYF. Written as DNA, the CDR3 is TGTGCCAGCAGGAGAGGGACCCACGCCGGGGAGCAGTACTTC.